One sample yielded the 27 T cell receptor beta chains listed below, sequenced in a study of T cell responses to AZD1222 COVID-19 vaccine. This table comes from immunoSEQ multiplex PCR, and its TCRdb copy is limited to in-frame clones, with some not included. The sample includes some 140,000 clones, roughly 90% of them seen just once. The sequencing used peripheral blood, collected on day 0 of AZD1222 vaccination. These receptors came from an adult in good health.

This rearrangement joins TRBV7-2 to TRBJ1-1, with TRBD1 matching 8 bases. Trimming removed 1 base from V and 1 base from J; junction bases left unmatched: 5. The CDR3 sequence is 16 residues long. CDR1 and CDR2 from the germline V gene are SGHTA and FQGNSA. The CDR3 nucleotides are TGTGCCAGCAGCTTAGGCCTTGGGACAGGGAACACTGAAGCTTTCTTT. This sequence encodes CASSLGLGTGNTEAFF.

The CDR3 loop reads CASSPLGHAYNEQFF. CDR3 DNA: TGTGCCAGCAGCCCCCTGGGACACGCTTACAATGAGCAGTTCTTC. The chain links TRBV7-7 to TRBJ2-1; a possible D gene is TRBD1 (6 bases). V lost 5 bases, J lost 4 bases, and 15 bases lay in between. CDR3 size: 15 residues. Germline V lookup: CDR1 SSHAT, CDR2 FNYEAQ (reference sequence).

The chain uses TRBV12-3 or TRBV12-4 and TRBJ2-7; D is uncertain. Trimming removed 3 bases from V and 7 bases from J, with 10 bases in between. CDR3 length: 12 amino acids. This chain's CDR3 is CASSLANLEQYF. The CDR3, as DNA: TGTGCCAGCAGTTTGGCCAATCTAGAGCAGTACTTC.

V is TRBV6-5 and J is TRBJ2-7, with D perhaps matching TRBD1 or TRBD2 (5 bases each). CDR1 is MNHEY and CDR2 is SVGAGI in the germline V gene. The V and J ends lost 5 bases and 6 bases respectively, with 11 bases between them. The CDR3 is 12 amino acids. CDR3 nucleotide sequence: TGTGCCAGCAGTCCGCTGGGGACCGAGCAGTACTTC. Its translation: CASSPLGTEQYF.

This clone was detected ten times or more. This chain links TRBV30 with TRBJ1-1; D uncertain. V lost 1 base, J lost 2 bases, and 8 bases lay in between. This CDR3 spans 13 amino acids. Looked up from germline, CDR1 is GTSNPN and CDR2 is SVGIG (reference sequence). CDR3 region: CAWSAGSNTEAFF. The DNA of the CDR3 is TGTGCCTGGAGTGCCGGGTCAAACACTGAAGCTTTCTTT.

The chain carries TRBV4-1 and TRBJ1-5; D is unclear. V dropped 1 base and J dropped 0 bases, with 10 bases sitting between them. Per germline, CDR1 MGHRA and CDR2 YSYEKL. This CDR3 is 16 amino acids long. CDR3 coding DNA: TGCGCCAGCAGCCAAGGTGCTTTTTATAGCAATCAGCCCCAGCATTTT. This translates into CASSQGAFYSNQPQHF.

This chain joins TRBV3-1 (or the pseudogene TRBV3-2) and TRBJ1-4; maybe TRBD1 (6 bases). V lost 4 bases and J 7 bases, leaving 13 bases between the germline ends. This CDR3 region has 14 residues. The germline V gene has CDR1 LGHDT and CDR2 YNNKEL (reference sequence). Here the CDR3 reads CASSPNRVREKLFF. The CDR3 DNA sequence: TGTGCCAGCAGCCCAAACAGGGTGCGTGAAAAACTGTTTTTT.

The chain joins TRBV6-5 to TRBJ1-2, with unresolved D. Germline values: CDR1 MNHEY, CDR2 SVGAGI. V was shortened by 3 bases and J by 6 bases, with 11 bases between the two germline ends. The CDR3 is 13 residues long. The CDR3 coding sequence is TGTGCCAGCAGTTATCAGGACCTGGATGGCTACACCTTC. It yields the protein CASSYQDLDGYTF.

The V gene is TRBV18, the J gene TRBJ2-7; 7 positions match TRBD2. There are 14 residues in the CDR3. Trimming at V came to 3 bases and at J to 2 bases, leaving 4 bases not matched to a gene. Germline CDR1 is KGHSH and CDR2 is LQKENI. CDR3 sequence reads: CASSPSGSTYEQYF. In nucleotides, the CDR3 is TGTGCCAGCTCACCTAGCGGGTCAACCTACGAGCAGTACTTC. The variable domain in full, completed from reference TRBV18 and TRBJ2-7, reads NAGVMQNPRHLVRRRGQEARLRCSPMKGHSHVYWYRQLPEEGLKFMVYLQKENIIDESGMPKERFSAEFPKEGPSILRIQQVVRGDSAAYFCASSPSGSTYEQYFGPGTRLTVT.

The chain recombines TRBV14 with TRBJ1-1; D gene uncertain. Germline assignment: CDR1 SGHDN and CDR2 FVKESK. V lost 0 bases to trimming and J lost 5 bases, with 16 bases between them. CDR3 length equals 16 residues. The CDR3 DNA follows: TGTGCCAGCAGCCAAGATTTCTATGGGTTATTAACTGAAGCTTTCTTT. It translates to CASSQDFYGLLTEAFF.

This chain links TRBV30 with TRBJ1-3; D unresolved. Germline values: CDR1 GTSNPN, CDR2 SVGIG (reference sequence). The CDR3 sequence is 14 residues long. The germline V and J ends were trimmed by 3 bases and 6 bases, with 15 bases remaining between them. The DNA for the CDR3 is TGTGCCTGGAGGCCAGTGGGAATATTAAACACCATATATTTT. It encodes CAWRPVGILNTIYF.

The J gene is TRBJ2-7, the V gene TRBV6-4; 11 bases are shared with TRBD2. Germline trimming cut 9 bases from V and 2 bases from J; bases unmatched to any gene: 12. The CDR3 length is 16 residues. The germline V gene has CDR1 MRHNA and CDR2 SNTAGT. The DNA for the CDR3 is TGTGCCAGGAGAAATGGGACTAGCGGCAGACCCTACGAGCAGTACTTC. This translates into CARRNGTSGRPYEQYF.

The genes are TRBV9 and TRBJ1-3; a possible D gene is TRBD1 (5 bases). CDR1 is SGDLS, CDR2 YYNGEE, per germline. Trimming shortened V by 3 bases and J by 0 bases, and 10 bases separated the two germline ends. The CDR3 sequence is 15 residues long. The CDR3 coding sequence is TGTGCCAGCAGCGCTACAGGTCTCTCTGGAAACACCATATATTTT. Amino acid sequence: CASSATGLSGNTIYF.

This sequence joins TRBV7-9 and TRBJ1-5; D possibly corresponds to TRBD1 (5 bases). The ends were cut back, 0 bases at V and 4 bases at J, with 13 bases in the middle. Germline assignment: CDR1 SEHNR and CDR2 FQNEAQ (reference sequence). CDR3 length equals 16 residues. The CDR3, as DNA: TGTGCCAGCAGCTTAGCGTTGGGCAGGGAAAATCAGCCCCAGCATTTT. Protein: CASSLALGRENQPQHF.

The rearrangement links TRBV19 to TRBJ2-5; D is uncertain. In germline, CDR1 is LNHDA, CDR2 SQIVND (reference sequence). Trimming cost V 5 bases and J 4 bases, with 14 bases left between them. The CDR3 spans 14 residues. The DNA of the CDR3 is TGTGCCAGTAGTCTTGGACCCTCGAGAGAGACCCAGTACTTC. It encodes CASSLGPSRETQYF.

The chain's CDR3 is CASSVGSNTDTQYF. CDR3 in DNA: TGTGCCAGCAGCGTAGGATCTAACACAGATACGCAGTATTTT. The chain recombines TRBV9 with TRBJ2-3; D remains ambiguous. Germline CDR1 reads SGDLS; CDR2 reads YYNGEE. This CDR3 region has 14 residues. V was trimmed by 0 bases and J by 2 bases, leaving 7 bases between them.

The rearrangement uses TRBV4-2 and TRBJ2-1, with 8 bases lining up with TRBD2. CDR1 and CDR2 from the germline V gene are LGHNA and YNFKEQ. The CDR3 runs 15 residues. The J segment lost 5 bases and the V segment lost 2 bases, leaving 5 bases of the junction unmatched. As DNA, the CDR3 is TGTGCCAGCAGCCAATCGGGAGGGGAACACAATGAGCAGTTCTTC. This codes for CASSQSGGEHNEQFF.

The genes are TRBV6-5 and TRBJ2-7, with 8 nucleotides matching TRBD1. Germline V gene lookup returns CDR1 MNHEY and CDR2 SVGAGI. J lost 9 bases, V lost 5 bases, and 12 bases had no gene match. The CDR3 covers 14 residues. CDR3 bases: TGTGCCAGCAGTCCCCAGGGGGCGGTTATCGGGCAGTACTTC. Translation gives CASSPQGAVIGQYF.

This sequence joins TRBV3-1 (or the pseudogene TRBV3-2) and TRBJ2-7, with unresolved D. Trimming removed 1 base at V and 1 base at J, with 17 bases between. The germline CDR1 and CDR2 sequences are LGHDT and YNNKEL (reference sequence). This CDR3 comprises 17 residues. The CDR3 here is CASSQVTVPTRSYEQYF. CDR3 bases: TGTGCCAGCAGCCAAGTAACAGTGCCGACAAGGTCCTACGAGCAGTACTTC.

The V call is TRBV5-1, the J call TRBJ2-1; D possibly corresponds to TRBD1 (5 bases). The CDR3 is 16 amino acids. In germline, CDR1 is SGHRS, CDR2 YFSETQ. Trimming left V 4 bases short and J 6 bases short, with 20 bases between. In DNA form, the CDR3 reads TGCGCCAGCAGCATCCAAAGGCTGCAGGGTAGCAATGAGCAGTTCTTC. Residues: CASSIQRLQGSNEQFF.

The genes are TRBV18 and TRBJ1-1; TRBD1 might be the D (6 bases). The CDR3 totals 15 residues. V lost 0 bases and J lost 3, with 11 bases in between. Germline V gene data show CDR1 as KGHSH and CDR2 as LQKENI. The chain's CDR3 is CASSPPQGRYTEAFF. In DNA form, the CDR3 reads TGTGCCAGCTCACCACCACAGGGTCGGTACACTGAAGCTTTCTTT.

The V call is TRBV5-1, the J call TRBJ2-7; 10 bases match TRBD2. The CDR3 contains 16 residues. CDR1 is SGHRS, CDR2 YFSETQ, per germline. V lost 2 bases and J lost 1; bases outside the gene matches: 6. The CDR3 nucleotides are TGCGCCAGCAGCTTCTCCGGGACTAGCGAATCCTACGAGCAGTACTTC. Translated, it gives CASSFSGTSESYEQYF.

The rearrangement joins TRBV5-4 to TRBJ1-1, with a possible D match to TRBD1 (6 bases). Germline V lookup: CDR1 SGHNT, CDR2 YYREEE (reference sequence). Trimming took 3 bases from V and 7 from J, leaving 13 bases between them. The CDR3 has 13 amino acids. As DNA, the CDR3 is TGTGCCAGCAGCTCCCGGGACAAAGATGAAGCTTTCTTT. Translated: CASSSRDKDEAFF.

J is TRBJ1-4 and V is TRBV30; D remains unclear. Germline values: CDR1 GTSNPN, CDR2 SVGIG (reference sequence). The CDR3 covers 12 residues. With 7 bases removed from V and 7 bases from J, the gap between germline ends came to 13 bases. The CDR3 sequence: CASLGPGEKLFF. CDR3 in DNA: TGTGCCTCATTAGGGCCCGGTGAAAAACTGTTTTTT.

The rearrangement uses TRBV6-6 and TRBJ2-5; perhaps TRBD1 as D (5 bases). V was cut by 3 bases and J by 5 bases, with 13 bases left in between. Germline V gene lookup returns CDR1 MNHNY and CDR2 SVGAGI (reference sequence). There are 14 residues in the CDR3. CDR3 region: CASSYSTARETQYF. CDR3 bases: TGTGCCAGCAGTTATTCGACAGCACGGGAGACCCAGTACTTC.

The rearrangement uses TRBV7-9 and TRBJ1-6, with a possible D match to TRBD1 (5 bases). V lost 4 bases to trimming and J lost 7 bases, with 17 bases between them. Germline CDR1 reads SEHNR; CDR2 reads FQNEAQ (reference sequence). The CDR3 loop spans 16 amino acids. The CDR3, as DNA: TGTGCCAGCAGCTACCGGCAGGGCGCTGGGAATTCACCCCTCCACTTT. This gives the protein CASSYRQGAGNSPLHF.

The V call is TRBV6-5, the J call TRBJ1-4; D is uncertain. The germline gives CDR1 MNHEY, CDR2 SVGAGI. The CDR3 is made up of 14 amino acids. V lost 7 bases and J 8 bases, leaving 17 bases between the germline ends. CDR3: CASTRLAGWEKLFF. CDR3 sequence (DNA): TGTGCCAGCACTCGGCTCGCAGGCTGGGAAAAACTGTTTTTT.